This entry concerns a single T cell receptor (beta chain). Its antigen is unidentified. The data stem from a study of graft-versus-host responses after intestinal transplantation. At the level of the study: Multivisceral, liver-intestinal, or isolated intestinal transplants were received by the recipients. Recipients were all induced with anti-thymocyte globulin, then given tacrolimus and steroids for around three years. Study conclusions and caveats: Individuals who had graft-donor T cell macrochimerism had allografts that showed high graft-versus-host to host-versus-graft clonal ratios. Recipient bone marrow held GvH clones, some seen earlier in ileum or blood.

The length of the CDR3 is 16 residues. V shed 5 bases and J 2 bases; nucleotides not matched to a gene: 10. CDR1 SEHNR and CDR2 FQNEAQ come from the germline V gene (reference sequence). This table comes from immunoSEQ multiplex PCR, and its TCRdb copy is limited to in-frame clones, with some not included. The sample has about 39,000 clones, about 96% seen once. This clonotype was sampled from a human donor who was the organ donor for an intestinal transplant. J is TRBJ1-2 and V is TRBV7-9; 8 bases are shared with TRBD1. Sequencing was performed on unstimulated CD8+ T cells sorted from spleen or lymph node cells, taken before transplant. In DNA form, the CDR3 reads TGTGCCAGCAGCCTCGACCCAGGGGGCGACAACTATGGCTACACCTTC. Its translation: CASSLDPGGDNYGYTF.